The 6 T cell receptor beta chains in this list originate from one sample, sequenced in a study of blood T cell repertoires in COVID-19. Some clones are missing from TCRdb's copy, which holds only in-frame ones; the method was immunoSEQ multiplex PCR. Among about 310,000 clones, roughly 87% were seen once, and the ten largest hold 1%. Sequenced sample: peripheral blood. The receptors here all came from a man aged 50 or older with active or convalescent COVID-19.

This clone came up a few times. DNA of the CDR3: TGTGCCAGCAGTTTATTGGGACAGGGCACCGGGGAGCTGTTTTTT. It encodes CASSLLGQGTGELFF. J is TRBJ2-2 and V is TRBV28, with 9 bases lining up with TRBD1. The ends lost 1 base at V and 4 bases at J; junction bases unmatched: 1. Germline CDR1 is MDHEN and CDR2 is SYDVKM. CDR3 length: 15 residues.

The V call is TRBV7-9, the J call TRBJ2-5; 9 positions match TRBD2. This CDR3 comprises 15 residues. Germline trimming cut 5 bases from V and 4 bases from J; bases unmatched to any gene: 8. Germline-derived CDR1 and CDR2 are SEHNR and FQNEAQ (reference sequence). The CDR3 here is CASSLSGGRGETQYF. CDR3 bases: TGTGCCAGCAGCCTAAGCGGCGGGAGGGGAGAGACCCAGTACTTC.

The chain carries TRBV11-3 and TRBJ1-3; D gene uncertain. Per germline, CDR1 SGHNT and CDR2 YENEEA. Deletions cut 5 bases from V and 0 bases from J, with 8 bases between. This CDR3 spans 14 amino acids. CDR3 amino acids: CASSLTGSGNTIYF. The CDR3 DNA reads TGTGCCAGCAGCCTGACGGGCTCTGGAAACACCATATATTTT.

This clone was observed a few times. J is TRBJ2-5 and V is TRBV7-6, with 8 bases fitting TRBD2. Germline V gives CDR1 SGHVS, CDR2 FNYEAQ. The V and J ends lost 2 bases and 4 bases, in that order; junction bases with no gene match: 9. The CDR3 has 16 amino acids. CDR3 DNA: TGTGCCAGCAGCTTACCGTCGGGAGGGTTTGCAGAGACCCAGTACTTC. It specifies CASSLPSGGFAETQYF.

This chain joins TRBV19 and TRBJ2-7; 8 nucleotides align to TRBD1. Trimming at V came to 2 bases and at J to 2 bases, leaving 2 bases not matched to a gene. Germline CDR1 and CDR2: LNHDA and SQIVND (reference sequence). This CDR3 region has 14 residues. CDR3 bases: TGTGCCAGTAGTATACAGGGGGCAGCCTACGAGCAGTACTTC. Translated: CASSIQGAAYEQYF.

J is TRBJ1-1 and V is TRBV12-3 or TRBV12-4; D unclear. The V and J ends lost 3 bases and 3 bases respectively, with 2 bases between them. The CDR3 contains 11 residues. In DNA, the CDR3 is TGTGCCAGCAGTTTCTACACTGAAGCTTTCTTT. Its translation: CASSFYTEAFF.